The clone carrying this T cell receptor beta chain occurred many times. The study defined stable Graves' hyperthyroidism as no ophthalmopathy progression within 18 months. Amplification yielded TCR beta CDR3 regions, with RNA transcripts as the source. HTBI primers were the set used in a first-round RT-PCR of the TCR CDR3. MiXCR, run by TCRdb on the multiplex PCR reads, gives a single entry per CDR3 protein. The profile shows some 500,000 distinct CDR3 sequences, approximately 15% of them singletons. The data derive from a study of T cells in Graves' hyperthyroidism and ophthalmopathy. The CDR3 runs to 15 residues. J was trimmed by 7 bases and V by 4 bases; bases with no gene match: 7. CDR1 and CDR2 from the germline V gene are SGHAT and FQNNGV.

The rearrangement links TRBV11-2 to TRBJ1-5; 10 nucleotides line up with TRBD1. This receptor was obtained from a woman under 30 with Graves' hyperthyroidism. Sequenced: blood. CDR3 region: CASSSAGTGEQPQHF. Here the CDR3 DNA reads TGTGCCAGCAGCTCCGCCGGGACAGGGGAACAGCCCCAGCATTTT.